A single sample gave rise to the 22 T cell receptor beta chains below, sequenced in a study of T cell responses to AZD1222 COVID-19 vaccine. The data were produced by immunoSEQ multiplex PCR, yet TCRdb's version contains in-frame clones alone and is incomplete. The data show about 96,000 clones, roughly 90% seen once. The sample was peripheral blood, taken on day 0 of AZD1222 vaccination. The receptors were gathered from an adult in good health.

The chain employs TRBV6-2 or TRBV6-3 and TRBJ1-2, with D possibly being TRBD1 (6 bases). Germline-derived CDR1 and CDR2 are MNHEY and SVGEGT. The CDR3 has 15 amino acids. V was clipped by 0 bases and J by 2 bases, with 10 bases between them. CDR3: CASSYSPTGNYGYTF. CDR3 DNA sequence: TGTGCCAGCAGTTACTCACCCACAGGGAACTATGGCTACACCTTC.

V usage is TRBV11-2 and J usage is TRBJ1-3; 7 bases match TRBD1. Germline lookup yields CDR1 SGHAT and CDR2 FQNNGV. The CDR3 extends over 17 amino acids. V shed 0 bases and J 1 base; nucleotides not matched to a gene: 6. The CDR3 nucleotides are TGTGCCAGCAGCTTAGATCGACAGGGATGGTCTGGAAACACCATATATTTT. This sequence encodes CASSLDRQGWSGNTIYF.

In its sample, this clone ranks as medium-sized. V is TRBV5-1 and J is TRBJ1-2, with TRBD1 as a possible D gene (6 bases). Per the germline V gene, CDR1 is SGHRS and CDR2 is YFSETQ. CDR3 length: 14 residues. V was trimmed by 0 bases and J by 6 bases, leaving 12 bases between them. The CDR3 DNA reads TGCGCCAGCAGCTTGGCGGCAGGGGAGGATGGCTACACCTTC. As protein: CASSLAAGEDGYTF.

This clone appeared once. The rearrangement uses TRBV19 and TRBJ2-1; 10 bases line up with TRBD1. Looked up from germline, CDR1 is LNHDA and CDR2 is SQIVND (reference sequence). Unmatched junction bases numbered 8, after V lost 5 bases and J lost 7 bases. The CDR3 extends over 15 amino acids. The CDR3: CASSAGTGVTNEQFF. The DNA of the CDR3 is TGTGCCAGTAGTGCCGGGACAGGGGTAACGAATGAGCAGTTCTTC.

This chain uses TRBV28 with TRBJ1-2, with TRBD1 as a possible D gene (5 bases). CDR3 length: 14 residues. V was cut by 10 bases and J by 6 bases, with 21 bases left in between. Germline V gives CDR1 MDHEN, CDR2 SYDVKM. The CDR3 is CAISRAGVWDGYTF. CDR3 in DNA: TGTGCCATCAGCAGGGCGGGGGTTTGGGATGGCTACACCTTC.

The chain has TRBV14 and TRBJ1-5; D is undetermined. The CDR3 runs 13 residues. The V end lost 1 base, the J end lost 6 bases, and 7 bases lay between the germline ends. Germline CDR1 SGHDN, CDR2 FVKESK. CDR3 DNA sequence: TGTGCCAGCAGCCAAGGAGGGTTTCAGCCCCAGCATTTT. Residues: CASSQGGFQPQHF.

The rearrangement links TRBV7-2 to TRBJ1-4; TRBD1 matches at 9 bases. The J segment lost 3 bases and the V segment lost 4 bases, leaving 6 bases of the junction unmatched. The CDR3 length is 16 residues. Germline V lookup: CDR1 SGHTA, CDR2 FQGNSA. The CDR3 protein is CASSSTGGWSNEKLFF. The CDR3 nucleotides read TGTGCCAGCAGCTCTACAGGGGGCTGGTCTAATGAAAAACTGTTTTTT. The whole variable domain, remainder taken from reference TRBV7-2 and TRBJ1-4, is GAGVSQSPSNKVTEKGKDVELRCDPISGHTALYWYRQSLGQGLEFLIYFQGNSAPDKSGLPSDRFSAERTGGSVSTLTIQRTQQEDSAVYLCASSSTGGWSNEKLFFGSGTQLSVL.

The V call is TRBV7-9, the J call TRBJ1-1; perhaps TRBD1 as D (6 bases). Germline V gene lookup returns CDR1 SEHNR and CDR2 FQNEAQ (reference sequence). The CDR3 is 15 amino acids. The V and J ends lost 5 bases and 3 bases respectively, with 16 bases between them. CDR3 bases: TGTGCCAGCAGCCCCGAGCGGGGGGCGGACACTGAAGCTTTCTTT. This codes for CASSPERGADTEAFF.

The chain couples TRBV7-2 to TRBJ2-5; TRBD2 matches at 8 bases. Trimming took 0 bases from V and 5 from J; bases not matched to a gene: 5. CDR3 size: 15 residues. The V gene's germline CDR1 is SGHTA and CDR2 FQGNSA. CDR3 protein: CASSLASGSRETQYF. In DNA form, the CDR3 reads TGTGCCAGCAGCTTAGCGAGCGGGAGTAGGGAGACCCAGTACTTC.

J is TRBJ2-1 and V is TRBV29-1; TRBD2 might be the D (6 bases). The CDR3 has 15 residues. CDR1 and CDR2 (germline): SQVTM, ANQGSEA. Trimming stripped 7 bases from V and 0 bases from J, with 16 bases between. The CDR3 protein is CSAGGGASSYNEQFF. The CDR3 nucleotides read TGCAGCGCCGGAGGCGGGGCTAGCTCCTACAATGAGCAGTTCTTC.

This clone was seen a single time. The chain has TRBV3-1 (or the pseudogene TRBV3-2) and TRBJ2-1; 9 nucleotides match TRBD2. The CDR3 runs to 16 residues. Germline V CDR1 and CDR2: LGHDT, YNNKEL (reference sequence). V lost 1 base to trimming and J lost 4 bases; unmatched junction nucleotides: 5. The CDR3 nucleotides read TGTGCCAGCAGCCAAGGAGGACTAGCGAGATACAATGAGCAGTTCTTC. The encoded protein is CASSQGGLARYNEQFF.

The J gene is TRBJ1-3, the V gene TRBV7-9; D is unclear. CDR3 length: 15 residues. V was clipped by 5 bases and J by 1 base, with 12 bases between them. CDR1 is SEHNR and CDR2 is FQNEAQ in the germline V gene (reference sequence). The DNA for the CDR3 is TGTGCCAGCAGCCCTGTTACCAGGTCTGGAAACACCATATATTTT. This encodes CASSPVTRSGNTIYF.

CDR3 DNA: TGTGCCAGCAGCCCCGGACGGGCTGGTGGCTACACCTTC. Its translation: CASSPGRAGGYTF. The chain employs TRBV11-2 and TRBJ1-2; D is undetermined. Trimming took 5 bases from V and 7 from J, leaving 14 bases between them. The CDR3 is 13 amino acids. Germline CDR1 SGHAT, CDR2 FQNNGV.

The rearrangement joins TRBV30 to TRBJ1-1, with 8 bases identical to TRBD1. The CDR3 totals 13 residues. J gave up 9 bases and V 0 bases, and 6 bases lay outside the gene matches. The V gene's germline CDR1 is GTSNPN and CDR2 SVGIG (reference sequence). Here the CDR3 DNA reads TGTGCCTGGAGTGTAATCCAGGGGGCGAAAGCTTTCTTT. It translates to CAWSVIQGAKAFF.

The genes are TRBV5-8 and TRBJ2-7; 8 positions agree with TRBD1. The junction had 12 bases not matched to a gene; V was cut back by 4 bases and J by 6 bases. Germline CDR1 reads SGHTS; CDR2 reads YDEGEE. CDR3 length: 15 amino acids. The CDR3 sequence: CASSGGQGRISEQYF. The CDR3 bases are TGTGCCAGCAGCGGAGGACAGGGCCGAATTTCCGAGCAGTACTTC.

V and J are TRBV3-1 (or the pseudogene TRBV3-2) and TRBJ1-2, with 7 bases fitting TRBD1. Germline-derived CDR1 and CDR2 are LGHDT and YNNKEL (reference sequence). Trimming cost V 0 bases and J 4 bases; bases outside gene matches: 14. This CDR3 is 18 amino acids long. For the CDR3, the DNA is TGTGCCAGCAGCCAAGATTCAGGAACAGGGGTGAGGGTCTATGGCTACACCTTC. As protein: CASSQDSGTGVRVYGYTF.

This CDR3 is CASSLDRGYNTIYF. In DNA form, the CDR3 reads TGTGCCAGCAGCCTTGACAGGGGATACAACACCATATATTTT. The gene calls are TRBV7-9 and TRBJ1-3; 8 positions match TRBD1. With V trimmed by 5 bases and J by 7 bases, 7 bases remained unmatched. CDR1 and CDR2 from the germline V gene are SEHNR and FQNEAQ (reference sequence). This CDR3 has 14 amino acids.

V usage is TRBV4-2 and J usage is TRBJ1-2; D perhaps matches TRBD1 (5 bases). The CDR3 length is 15 residues. The ends were cut back, 0 bases at V and 6 bases at J, with 14 bases in the middle. Per germline, CDR1 LGHNA and CDR2 YNFKEQ. The CDR3 loop reads CASSQDLNGADGYTF. The CDR3 DNA reads as TGTGCCAGCAGCCAAGATCTAAACGGGGCTGATGGCTACACCTTC.

This CDR3 is CASSKYQGYGTEAFF. The CDR3 DNA reads TGTGCCAGCAGCAAATATCAGGGGTACGGCACTGAAGCTTTCTTT. The V gene is TRBV7-3, the J gene TRBJ1-1; weak D call: TRBD1 (6 bases). Germline assignment: CDR1 SGHTA and CDR2 FQGTGA. The CDR3 runs 15 residues. Trimming pared 5 bases from V and 4 bases from J, leaving 17 bases between.

The rearrangement joins TRBV6-1 to TRBJ1-1, with D hard to call. V dropped 3 bases and J dropped 2 bases, with 7 bases sitting between them. CDR3 length: 13 residues. Germline lookup yields CDR1 MNHNS and CDR2 SASEGT. The CDR3 DNA reads as TGTGCCAGCAGTGACCAAGGCAACACTGAAGCTTTCTTT. This codes for CASSDQGNTEAFF.

The DNA for the CDR3 is TGTGCCAGCAGTTTATCCTCGAGGCCGGGACAGAGCTCCTACGAGCAGTACTTC. Translation: CASSLSSRPGQSSYEQYF. The chain has TRBV27 and TRBJ2-7; 7 bases are shared with TRBD1. The germline V gene has CDR1 MNHEY and CDR2 SMNVEV (reference sequence). The CDR3 loop spans 18 amino acids. V gave up 0 bases and J gave up 0 bases; unmatched junction bases: 11.

This clone appeared a single time. This sequence joins TRBV5-8 and TRBJ1-1; the D gene is possibly TRBD1 (5 bases). Germline CDR1 SGHTS, CDR2 YDEGEE. V was clipped by 0 bases and J by 4 bases, with 10 bases between them. The CDR3 length is 14 residues. The CDR3 is CASSLGRGATEAFF. The CDR3 region has the DNA TGTGCCAGCAGCTTGGGTCGCGGGGCCACTGAAGCTTTCTTT.